This TCR beta chain was found in a study of breast tumors, draining lymph nodes, adjacent tissues. This clonotype was seen at least ten times. Its specificity is not known. A single record per CDR3 protein comes from TCRdb applying MiXCR to the multiplex PCR reads. The sample contains some 49,000 distinct CDR3 sequences, roughly 23% of which appear only once. Overall study results and limits: Compared with basal-like, luminal-like tumors shared significantly more repertoire with nontumor tissue. Compared with lymph nodes, tumors were less diverse; compared with nontumor tissue, more.

This CDR3 comprises 14 residues. The ends were cut back, 5 bases at V and 4 bases at J, with 15 bases in the middle. Germline V lookup: CDR1 GTSNPN, CDR2 SVGIG (reference sequence). This TCR derives from a female donor with breast cancer. Some clones in this sample may be carry-over from other donors' samples. Material: breast tumor tissue. The chain combines TRBV30 with TRBJ2-1, with D tentatively TRBD1 (7 bases). The CDR3 nucleotides are TGTGCCTGGGGGGGGACAGCCAGATACAATGAGCAGTTCTTC. As protein: CAWGGTARYNEQFF.